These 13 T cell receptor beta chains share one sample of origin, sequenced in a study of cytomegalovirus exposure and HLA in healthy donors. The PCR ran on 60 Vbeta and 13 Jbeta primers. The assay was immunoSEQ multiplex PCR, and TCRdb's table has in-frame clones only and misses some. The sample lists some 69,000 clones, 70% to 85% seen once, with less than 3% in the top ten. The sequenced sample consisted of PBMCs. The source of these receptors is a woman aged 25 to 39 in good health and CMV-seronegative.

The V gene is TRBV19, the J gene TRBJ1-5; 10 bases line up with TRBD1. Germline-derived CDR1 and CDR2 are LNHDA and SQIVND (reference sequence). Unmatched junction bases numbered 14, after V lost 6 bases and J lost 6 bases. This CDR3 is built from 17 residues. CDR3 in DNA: TGTGCCAGTAGAATGGCTACCGGGACAGGGGAGGGTCAGCCCCAGCATTTT. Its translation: CASRMATGTGEGQPQHF.

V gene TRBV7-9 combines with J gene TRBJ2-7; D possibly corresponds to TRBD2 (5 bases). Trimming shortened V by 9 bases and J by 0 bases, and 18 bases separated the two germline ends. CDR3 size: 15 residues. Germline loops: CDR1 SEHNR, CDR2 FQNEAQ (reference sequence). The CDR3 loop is CASQQLRSGSYEQYF. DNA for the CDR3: TGTGCCAGTCAGCAGCTACGGAGCGGCTCCTACGAGCAGTACTTC.

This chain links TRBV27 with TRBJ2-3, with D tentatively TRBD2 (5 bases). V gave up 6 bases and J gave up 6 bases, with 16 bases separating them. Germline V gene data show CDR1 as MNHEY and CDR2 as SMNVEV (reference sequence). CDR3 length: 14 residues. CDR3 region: CASREAISRDTQYF. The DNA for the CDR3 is TGTGCCAGCAGGGAGGCAATTTCCCGTGATACGCAGTATTTT.

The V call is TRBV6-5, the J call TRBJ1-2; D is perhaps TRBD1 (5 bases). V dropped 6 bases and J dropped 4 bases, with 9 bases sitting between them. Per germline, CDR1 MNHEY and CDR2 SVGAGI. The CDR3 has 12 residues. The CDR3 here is CASSPDSYGYTF. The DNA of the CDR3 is TGTGCCAGCAGCCCCGACAGCTATGGCTACACCTTC.

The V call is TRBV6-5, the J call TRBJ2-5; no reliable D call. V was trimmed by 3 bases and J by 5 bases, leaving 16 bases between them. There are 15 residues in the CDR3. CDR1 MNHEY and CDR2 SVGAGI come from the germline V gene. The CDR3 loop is CASSYSPGVGETQYF. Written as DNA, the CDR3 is TGTGCCAGCAGTTATTCTCCTGGAGTCGGGGAGACCCAGTACTTC.

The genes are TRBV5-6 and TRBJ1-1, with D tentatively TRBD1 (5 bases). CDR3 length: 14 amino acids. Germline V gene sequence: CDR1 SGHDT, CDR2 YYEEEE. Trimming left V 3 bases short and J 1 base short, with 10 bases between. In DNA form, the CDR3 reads TGTGCCAGCAGCTGGGGGGGAGGGAACACTGAAGCTTTCTTT. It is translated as CASSWGGGNTEAFF.

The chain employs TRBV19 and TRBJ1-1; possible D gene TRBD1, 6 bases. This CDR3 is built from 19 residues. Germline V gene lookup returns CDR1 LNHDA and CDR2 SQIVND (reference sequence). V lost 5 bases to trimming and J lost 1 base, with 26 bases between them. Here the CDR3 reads CASSANRGRRNRANTEAFF. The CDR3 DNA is TGTGCCAGTAGTGCGAATAGGGGTCGCCGCAACAGGGCGAACACTGAAGCTTTCTTT.

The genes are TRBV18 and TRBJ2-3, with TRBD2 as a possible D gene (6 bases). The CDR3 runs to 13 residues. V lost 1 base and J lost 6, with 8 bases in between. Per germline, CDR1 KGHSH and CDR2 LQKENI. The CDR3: CASSPQTRDTQYF. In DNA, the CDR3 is TGTGCCAGCTCACCACAGACTAGGGATACGCAGTATTTT.

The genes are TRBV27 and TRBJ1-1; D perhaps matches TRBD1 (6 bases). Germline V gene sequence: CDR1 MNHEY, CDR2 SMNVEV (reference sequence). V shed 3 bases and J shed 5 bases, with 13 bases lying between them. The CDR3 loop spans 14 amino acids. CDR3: CASSFQQGTTEAFF. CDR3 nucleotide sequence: TGTGCCAGCAGTTTTCAACAGGGAACAACTGAAGCTTTCTTT.

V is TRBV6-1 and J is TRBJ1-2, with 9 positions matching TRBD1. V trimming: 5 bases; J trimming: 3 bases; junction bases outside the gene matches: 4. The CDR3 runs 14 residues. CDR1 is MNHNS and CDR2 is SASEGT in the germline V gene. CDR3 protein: CASSTTGGHYGYTF. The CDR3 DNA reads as TGTGCCAGCAGTACTACAGGGGGCCACTATGGCTACACCTTC.

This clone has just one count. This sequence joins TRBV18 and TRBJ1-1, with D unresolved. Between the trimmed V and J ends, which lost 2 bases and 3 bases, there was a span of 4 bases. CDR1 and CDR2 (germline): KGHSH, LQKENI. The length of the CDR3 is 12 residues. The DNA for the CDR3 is TGTGCCAGCTCACCAGAGGACACTGAAGCTTTCTTT. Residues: CASSPEDTEAFF.

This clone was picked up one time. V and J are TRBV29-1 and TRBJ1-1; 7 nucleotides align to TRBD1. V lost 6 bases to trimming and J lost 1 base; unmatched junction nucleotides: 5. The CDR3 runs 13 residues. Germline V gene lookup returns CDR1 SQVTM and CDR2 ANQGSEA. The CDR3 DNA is TGCAGCGTCGCCCGACAGGGGAACACTGAAGCTTTCTTT. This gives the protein CSVARQGNTEAFF.

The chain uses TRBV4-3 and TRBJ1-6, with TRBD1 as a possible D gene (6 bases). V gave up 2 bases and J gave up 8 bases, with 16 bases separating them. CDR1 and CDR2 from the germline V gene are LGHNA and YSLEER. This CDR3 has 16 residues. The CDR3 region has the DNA TGCGCCAGCAGCCAATGGGTTTTGGGGGGGCATTCACCCCTCCACTTT. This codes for CASSQWVLGGHSPLHF.